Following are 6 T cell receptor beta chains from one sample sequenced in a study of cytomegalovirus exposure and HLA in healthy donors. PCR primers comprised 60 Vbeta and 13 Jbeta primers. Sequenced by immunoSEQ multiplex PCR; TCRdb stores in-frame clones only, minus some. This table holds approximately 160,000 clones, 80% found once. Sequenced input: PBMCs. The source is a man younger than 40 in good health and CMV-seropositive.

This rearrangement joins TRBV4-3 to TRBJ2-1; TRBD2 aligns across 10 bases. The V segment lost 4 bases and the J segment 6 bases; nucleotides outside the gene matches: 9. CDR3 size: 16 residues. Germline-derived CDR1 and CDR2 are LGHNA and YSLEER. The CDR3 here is CASSPRTSGVTNEQFF. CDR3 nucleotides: TGCGCCAGCAGCCCACGAACTAGCGGGGTTACCAATGAGCAGTTCTTC.

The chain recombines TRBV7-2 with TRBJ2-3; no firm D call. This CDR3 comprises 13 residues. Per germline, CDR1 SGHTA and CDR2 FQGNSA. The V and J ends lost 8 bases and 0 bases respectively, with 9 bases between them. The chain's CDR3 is CASSSPSTDTQYF. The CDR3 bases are TGTGCCAGCTCCTCTCCTAGCACAGATACGCAGTATTTT. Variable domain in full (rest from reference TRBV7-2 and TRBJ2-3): GAGVSQSPSNKVTEKGKDVELRCDPISGHTALYWYRQSLGQGLEFLIYFQGNSAPDKSGLPSDRFSAERTGGSVSTLTIQRTQQEDSAVYLCASSSPSTDTQYFGPGTRLTVL.

The CDR3 region is CSVEWQFYGYTF. In nucleotides, the CDR3 is TGCAGCGTTGAATGGCAGTTCTATGGCTACACCTTC. This rearrangement joins TRBV29-1 to TRBJ1-2; no clear D gene. The CDR3 sequence is 12 residues long. Trimming took off 2 bases at V and 4 bases at J, with 8 bases between the two ends. CDR1 is SQVTM and CDR2 is ANQGSEA in the germline V gene.

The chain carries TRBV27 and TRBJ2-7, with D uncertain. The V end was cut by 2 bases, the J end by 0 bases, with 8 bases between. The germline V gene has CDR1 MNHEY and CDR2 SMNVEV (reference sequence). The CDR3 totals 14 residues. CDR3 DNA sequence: TGTGCCAGCAGTTTACACCAGAACTCCTACGAGCAGTACTTC. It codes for CASSLHQNSYEQYF.

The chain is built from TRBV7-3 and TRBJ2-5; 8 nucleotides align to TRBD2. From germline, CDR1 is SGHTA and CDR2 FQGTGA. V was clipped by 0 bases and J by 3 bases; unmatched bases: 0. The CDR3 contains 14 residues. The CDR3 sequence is CASSLTGGEETQYF. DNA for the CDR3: TGTGCCAGCAGCTTAACCGGGGGGGAAGAGACCCAGTACTTC.

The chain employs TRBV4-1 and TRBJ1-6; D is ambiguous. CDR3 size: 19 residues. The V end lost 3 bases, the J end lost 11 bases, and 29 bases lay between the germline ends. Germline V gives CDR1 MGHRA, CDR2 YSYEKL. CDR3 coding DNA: TGCGCCAGCAGCCATCAGGCGCTGCTTGGTCCCTCTGGTGAGACACCCCTCCACTTT. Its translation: CASSHQALLGPSGETPLHF.